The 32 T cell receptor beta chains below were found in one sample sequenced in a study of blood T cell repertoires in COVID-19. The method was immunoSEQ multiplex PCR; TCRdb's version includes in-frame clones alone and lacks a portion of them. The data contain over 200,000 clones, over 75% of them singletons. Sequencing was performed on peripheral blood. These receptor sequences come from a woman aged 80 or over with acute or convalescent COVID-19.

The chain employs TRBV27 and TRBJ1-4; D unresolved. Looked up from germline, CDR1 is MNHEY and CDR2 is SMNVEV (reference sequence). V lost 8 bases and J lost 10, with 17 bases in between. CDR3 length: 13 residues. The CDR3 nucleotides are TGTGCCAGCTCAGAGCGAGGTGTAGGAAAACTGTTTTTT. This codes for CASSERGVGKLFF.

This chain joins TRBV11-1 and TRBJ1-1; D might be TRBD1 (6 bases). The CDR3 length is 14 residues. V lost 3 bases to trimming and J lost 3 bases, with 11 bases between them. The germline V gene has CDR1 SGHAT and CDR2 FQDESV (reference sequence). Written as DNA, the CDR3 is TGTGCCAGCAGCTTCGGACAGCTTTACACTGAAGCTTTCTTT. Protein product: CASSFGQLYTEAFF.

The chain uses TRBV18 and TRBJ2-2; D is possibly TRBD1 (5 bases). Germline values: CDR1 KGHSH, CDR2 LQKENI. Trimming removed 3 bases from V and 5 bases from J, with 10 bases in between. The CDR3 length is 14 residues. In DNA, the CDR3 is TGTGCCAGCTCACCTGGACATACTACCGGGGAGCTGTTTTTT. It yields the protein CASSPGHTTGELFF.

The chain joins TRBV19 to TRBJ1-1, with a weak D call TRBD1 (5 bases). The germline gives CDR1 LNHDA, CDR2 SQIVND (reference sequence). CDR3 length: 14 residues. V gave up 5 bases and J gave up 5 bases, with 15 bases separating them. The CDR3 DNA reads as TGTGCCAGTAGTTTGGGGCCTGTGGGGACTGAAGCTTTCTTT. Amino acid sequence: CASSLGPVGTEAFF.

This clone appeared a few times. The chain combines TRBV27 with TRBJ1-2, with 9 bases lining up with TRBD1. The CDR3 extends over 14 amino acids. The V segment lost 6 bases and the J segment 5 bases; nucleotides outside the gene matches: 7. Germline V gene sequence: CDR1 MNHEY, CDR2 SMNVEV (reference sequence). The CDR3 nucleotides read TGTGCCAGCAGCAGTACAGGGGGCCGGTATGGCTACACCTTC. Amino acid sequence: CASSSTGGRYGYTF.

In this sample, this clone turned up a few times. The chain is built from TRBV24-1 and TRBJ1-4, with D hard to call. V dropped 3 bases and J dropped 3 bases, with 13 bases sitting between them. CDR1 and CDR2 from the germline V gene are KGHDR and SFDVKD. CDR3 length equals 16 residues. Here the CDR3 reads CATSDARRGANEKLFF. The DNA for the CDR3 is TGTGCCACCAGTGATGCTCGGAGAGGTGCTAATGAAAAACTGTTTTTT.

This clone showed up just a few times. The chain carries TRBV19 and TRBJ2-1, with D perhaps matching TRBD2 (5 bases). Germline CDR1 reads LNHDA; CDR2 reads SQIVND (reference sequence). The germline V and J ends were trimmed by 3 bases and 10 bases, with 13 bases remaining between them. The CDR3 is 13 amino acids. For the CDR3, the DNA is TGTGCCAGTAGTATGCAGCGGAATGGGGAGCAGTTCTTC. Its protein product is CASSMQRNGEQFF.

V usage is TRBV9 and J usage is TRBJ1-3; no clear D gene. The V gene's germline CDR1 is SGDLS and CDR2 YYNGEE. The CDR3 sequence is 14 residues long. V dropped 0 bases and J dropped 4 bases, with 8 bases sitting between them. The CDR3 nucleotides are TGTGCCAGCAGCGTAGTGGTAGAAGGAAACACCATATATTTT. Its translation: CASSVVVEGNTIYF.

CDR3: CASSLEGAAGVAKNIQYF. The CDR3 DNA sequence: TGCGCCAGCAGCTTGGAAGGGGCGGCGGGGGTAGCCAAAAACATTCAGTACTTC. This chain uses TRBV5-1 with TRBJ2-4, with 7 bases matching TRBD2. The V segment lost 0 bases and the J segment 0 bases; nucleotides outside the gene matches: 9. This CDR3 contains 18 residues. Germline values: CDR1 SGHRS, CDR2 YFSETQ.

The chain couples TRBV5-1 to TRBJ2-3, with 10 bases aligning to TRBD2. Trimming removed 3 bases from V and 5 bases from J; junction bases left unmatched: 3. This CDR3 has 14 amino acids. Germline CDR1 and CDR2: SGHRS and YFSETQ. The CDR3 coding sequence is TGCGCCAGCAGCTGGACTAGCGGTCTAGATACGCAGTATTTT. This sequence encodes CASSWTSGLDTQYF.

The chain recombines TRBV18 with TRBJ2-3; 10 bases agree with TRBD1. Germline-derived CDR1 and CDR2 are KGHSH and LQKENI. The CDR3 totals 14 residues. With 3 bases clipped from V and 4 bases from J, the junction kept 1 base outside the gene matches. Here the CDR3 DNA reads TGTGCCAGCTCACCGACAGGGGGCGCAGATACGCAGTATTTT. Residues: CASSPTGGADTQYF. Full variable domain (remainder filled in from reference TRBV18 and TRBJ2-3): NAGVMQNPRHLVRRRGQEARLRCSPMKGHSHVYWYRQLPEEGLKFMVYLQKENIIDESGMPKERFSAEFPKEGPSILRIQQVVRGDSAAYFCASSPTGGADTQYFGPGTRLTVL.

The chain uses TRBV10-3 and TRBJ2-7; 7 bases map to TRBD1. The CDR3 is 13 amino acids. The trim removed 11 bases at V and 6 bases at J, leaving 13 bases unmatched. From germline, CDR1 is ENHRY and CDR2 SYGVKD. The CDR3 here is CALEGTALSEQYF. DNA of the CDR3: TGTGCCCTCGAAGGGACAGCCCTGAGCGAGCAGTACTTC.

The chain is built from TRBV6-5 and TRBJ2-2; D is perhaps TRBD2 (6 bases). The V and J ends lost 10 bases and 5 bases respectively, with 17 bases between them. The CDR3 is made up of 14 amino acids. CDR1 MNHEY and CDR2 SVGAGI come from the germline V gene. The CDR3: CATHGGLWTGELFF. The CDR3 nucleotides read TGTGCCACCCACGGGGGTCTGTGGACCGGGGAGCTGTTTTTT.

In nucleotides, the CDR3 is TGTGCCAGCAGAGTTAGCGGGAGGGCCGTCGAGCAGTACTTC. It translates to CASRVSGRAVEQYF. V and J are TRBV28 and TRBJ2-7; 11 nucleotides line up with TRBD2. The CDR3 length is 14 residues. CDR1 is MDHEN, CDR2 SYDVKM, per germline. The trim removed 6 bases at V and 6 bases at J, leaving 7 bases unmatched.

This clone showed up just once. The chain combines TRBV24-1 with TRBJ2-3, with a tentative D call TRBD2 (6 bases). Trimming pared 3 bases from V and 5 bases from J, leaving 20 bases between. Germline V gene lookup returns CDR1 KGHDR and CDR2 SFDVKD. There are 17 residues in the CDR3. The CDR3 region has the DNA TGTGCCACCAGTGATCCAATGGGCCCCGGGGAGGAAGATACGCAGTATTTT. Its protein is CATSDPMGPGEEDTQYF.

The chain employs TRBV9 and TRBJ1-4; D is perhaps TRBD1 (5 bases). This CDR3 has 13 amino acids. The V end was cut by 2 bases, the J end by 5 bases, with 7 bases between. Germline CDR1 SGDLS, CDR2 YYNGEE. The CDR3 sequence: CASSVRGNEKLFF. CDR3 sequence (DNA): TGTGCCAGCAGCGTTCGGGGGAATGAAAAACTGTTTTTT.

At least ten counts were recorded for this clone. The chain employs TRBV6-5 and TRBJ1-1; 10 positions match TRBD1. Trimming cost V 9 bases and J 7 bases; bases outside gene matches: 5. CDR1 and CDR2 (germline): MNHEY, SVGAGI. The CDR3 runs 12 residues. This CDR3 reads CASRQGALEAFF. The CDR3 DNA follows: TGTGCCAGTAGACAGGGGGCACTTGAAGCTTTCTTT.

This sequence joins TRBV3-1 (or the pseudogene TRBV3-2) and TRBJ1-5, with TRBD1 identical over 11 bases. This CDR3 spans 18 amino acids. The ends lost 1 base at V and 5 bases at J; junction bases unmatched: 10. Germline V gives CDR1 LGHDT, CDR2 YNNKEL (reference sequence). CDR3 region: CASSQGRTGGRRDQPQHF. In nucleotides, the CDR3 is TGTGCCAGCAGCCAAGGGAGGACAGGGGGCCGGAGGGATCAGCCCCAGCATTTT.

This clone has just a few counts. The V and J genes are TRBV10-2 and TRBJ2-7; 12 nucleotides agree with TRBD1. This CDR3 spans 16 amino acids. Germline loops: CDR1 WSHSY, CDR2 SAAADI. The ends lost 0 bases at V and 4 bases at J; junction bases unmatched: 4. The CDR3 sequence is CASSESPGQGAYEQYF. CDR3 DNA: TGCGCCAGCAGTGAGTCGCCGGGACAGGGGGCTTACGAGCAGTACTTC.

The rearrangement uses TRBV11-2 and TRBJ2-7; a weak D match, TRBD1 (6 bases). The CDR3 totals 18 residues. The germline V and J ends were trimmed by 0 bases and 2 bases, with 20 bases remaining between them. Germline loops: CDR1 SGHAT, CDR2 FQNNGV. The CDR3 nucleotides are TGTGCCAGCAGCTTAGATCGTTCGCGAGACAGGCCAACCTACGAGCAGTACTTC. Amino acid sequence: CASSLDRSRDRPTYEQYF.

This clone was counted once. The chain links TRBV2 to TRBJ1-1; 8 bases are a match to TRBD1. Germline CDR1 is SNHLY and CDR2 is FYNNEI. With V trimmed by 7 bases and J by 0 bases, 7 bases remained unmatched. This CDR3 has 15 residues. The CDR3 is CASNVLQGVNTEAFF. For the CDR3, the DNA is TGTGCCAGCAACGTATTACAGGGGGTGAACACTGAAGCTTTCTTT.

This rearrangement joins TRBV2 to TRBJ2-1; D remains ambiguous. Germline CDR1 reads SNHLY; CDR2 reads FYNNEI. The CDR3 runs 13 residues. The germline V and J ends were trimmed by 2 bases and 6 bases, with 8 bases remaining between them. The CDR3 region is CASSERRFNEQFF. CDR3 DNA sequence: TGTGCCAGCAGTGAACGGCGGTTCAATGAGCAGTTCTTC.

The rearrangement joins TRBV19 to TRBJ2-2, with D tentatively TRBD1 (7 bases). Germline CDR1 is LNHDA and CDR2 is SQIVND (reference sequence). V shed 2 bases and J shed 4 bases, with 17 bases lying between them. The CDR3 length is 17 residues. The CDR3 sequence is CASSIIQGQGGTGELFF. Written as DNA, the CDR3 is TGTGCCAGTAGTATAATCCAGGGGCAGGGGGGCACCGGGGAGCTGTTTTTT.

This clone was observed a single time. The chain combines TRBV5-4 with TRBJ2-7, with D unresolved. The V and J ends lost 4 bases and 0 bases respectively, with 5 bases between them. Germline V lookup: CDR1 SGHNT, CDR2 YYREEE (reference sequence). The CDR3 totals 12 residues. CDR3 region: CASSASSYEQYF. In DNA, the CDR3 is TGTGCCAGCAGCGCCAGCTCCTACGAGCAGTACTTC.

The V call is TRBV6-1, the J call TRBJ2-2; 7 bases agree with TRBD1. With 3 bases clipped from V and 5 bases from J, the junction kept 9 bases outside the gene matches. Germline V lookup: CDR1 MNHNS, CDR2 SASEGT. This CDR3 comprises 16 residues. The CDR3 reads CASSELGDSVTGELFF. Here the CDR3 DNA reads TGTGCCAGCAGTGAGTTGGGGGACAGTGTTACCGGGGAGCTGTTTTTT.

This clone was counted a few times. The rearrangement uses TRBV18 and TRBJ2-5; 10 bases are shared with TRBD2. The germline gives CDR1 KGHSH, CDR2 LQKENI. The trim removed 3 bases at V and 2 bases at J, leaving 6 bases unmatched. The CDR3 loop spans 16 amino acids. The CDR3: CASSPRTSGTQETQYF. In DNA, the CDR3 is TGTGCCAGCTCACCCCGGACTAGCGGTACTCAAGAGACCCAGTACTTC.

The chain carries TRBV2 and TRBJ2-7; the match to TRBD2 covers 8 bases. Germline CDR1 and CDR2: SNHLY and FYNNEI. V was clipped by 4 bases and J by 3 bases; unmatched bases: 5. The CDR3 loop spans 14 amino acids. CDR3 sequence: CASSAGSGSYEQYF. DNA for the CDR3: TGTGCCAGCAGTGCTGGCAGCGGGAGCTACGAGCAGTACTTC.

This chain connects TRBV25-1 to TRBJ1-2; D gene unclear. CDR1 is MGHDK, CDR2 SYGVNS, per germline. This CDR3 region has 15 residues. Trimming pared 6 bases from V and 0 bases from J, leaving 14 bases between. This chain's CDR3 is CASSKEARANYGYTF. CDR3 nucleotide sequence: TGTGCCAGCAGCAAAGAGGCCCGAGCTAACTATGGCTACACCTTC.

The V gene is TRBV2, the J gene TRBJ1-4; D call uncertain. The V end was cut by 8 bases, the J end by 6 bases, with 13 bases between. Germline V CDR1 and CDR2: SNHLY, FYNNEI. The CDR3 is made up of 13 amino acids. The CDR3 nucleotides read TGTGCCAGCCTTGCCGGGGTGGATGAAAAACTGTTTTTT. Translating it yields CASLAGVDEKLFF.

The CDR3 reads CASSSMTSGRETQYF. The DNA of the CDR3 is TGTGCCAGCAGTTCCATGACTAGCGGGAGGGAGACCCAGTACTTC. The chain employs TRBV28 and TRBJ2-5; 13 bases line up with TRBD2. Germline V gene lookup returns CDR1 MDHEN and CDR2 SYDVKM. After removal of 4 bases from V and 5 bases from J, the junction contained 4 bases not matched to a gene. CDR3 length: 15 amino acids.

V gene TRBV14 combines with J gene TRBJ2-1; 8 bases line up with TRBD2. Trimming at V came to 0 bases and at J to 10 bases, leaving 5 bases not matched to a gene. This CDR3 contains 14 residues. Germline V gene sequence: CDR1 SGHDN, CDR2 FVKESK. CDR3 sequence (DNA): TGTGCCAGCAGCCAAGAGTTCCGCGGGAGGGAGCAGTTCTTC. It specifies CASSQEFRGREQFF.

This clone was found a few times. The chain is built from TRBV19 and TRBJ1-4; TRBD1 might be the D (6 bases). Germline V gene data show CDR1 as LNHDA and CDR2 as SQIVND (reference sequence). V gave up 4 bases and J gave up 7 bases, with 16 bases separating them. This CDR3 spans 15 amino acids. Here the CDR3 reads CASSTLGSRGEKLFF. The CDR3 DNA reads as TGTGCCAGTAGTACCCTGGGGTCCAGGGGTGAAAAACTGTTTTTT.